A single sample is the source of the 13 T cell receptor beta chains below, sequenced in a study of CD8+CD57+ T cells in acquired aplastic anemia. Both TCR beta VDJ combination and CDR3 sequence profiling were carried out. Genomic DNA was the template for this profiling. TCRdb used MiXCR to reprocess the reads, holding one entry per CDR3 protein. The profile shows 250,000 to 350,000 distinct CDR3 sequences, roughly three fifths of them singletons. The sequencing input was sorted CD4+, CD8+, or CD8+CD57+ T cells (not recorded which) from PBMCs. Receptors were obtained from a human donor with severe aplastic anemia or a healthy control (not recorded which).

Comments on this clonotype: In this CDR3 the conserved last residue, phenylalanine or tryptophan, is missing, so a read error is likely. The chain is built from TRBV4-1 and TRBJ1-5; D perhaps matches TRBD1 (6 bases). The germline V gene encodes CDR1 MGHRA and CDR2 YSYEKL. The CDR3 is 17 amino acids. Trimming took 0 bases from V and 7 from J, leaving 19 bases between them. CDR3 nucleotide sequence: TGCGCCAGCAGCCAAGATATCAATCCGGGGGCGAGGCAGCCCCAGCATTCT. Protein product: CASSQDINPGARQPQHS.

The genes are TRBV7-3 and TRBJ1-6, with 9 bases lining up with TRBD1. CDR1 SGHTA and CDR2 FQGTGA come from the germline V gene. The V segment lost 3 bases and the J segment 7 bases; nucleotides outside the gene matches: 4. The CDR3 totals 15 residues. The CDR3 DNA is TGTGCCAGCAGCTTGGGGGACAGGGAAAATTCACCCCTCCACTTT. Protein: CASSLGDRENSPLHF. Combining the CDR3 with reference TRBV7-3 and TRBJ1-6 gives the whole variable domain GAGVSQTPSNKVTEKGKYVELRCDPISGHTALYWYRQSLGQGPEFLIYFQGTGAADDSGLPNDRFFAVRPEGSVSTLKIQRTERGDSAVYLCASSLGDRENSPLHFGNGTRLTVT.

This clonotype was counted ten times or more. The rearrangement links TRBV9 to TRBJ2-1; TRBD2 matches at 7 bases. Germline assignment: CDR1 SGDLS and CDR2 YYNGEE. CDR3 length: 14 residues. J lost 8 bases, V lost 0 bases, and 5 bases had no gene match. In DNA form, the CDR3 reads TGTGCCAGCAGCGTAGGGGGACTAATCGATGAGCAGTTCTTC. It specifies CASSVGGLIDEQFF. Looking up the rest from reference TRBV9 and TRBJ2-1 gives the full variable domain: DSGVTQTPKHLITATGQRVTLRCSPRSGDLSVYWYQQSLDQGLQFLIQYYNGEERAKGNILERFSAQQFPDLHSELNLSSLELGDSALYFCASSVGGLIDEQFFGPGTRLTVL.

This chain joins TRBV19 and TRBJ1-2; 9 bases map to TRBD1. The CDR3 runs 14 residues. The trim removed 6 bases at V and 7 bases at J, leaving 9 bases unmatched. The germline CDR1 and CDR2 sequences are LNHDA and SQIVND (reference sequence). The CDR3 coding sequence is TGTGCCAGTAGCTTAGGCGGGACAGGGACTGGCTACACCTTC. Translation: CASSLGGTGTGYTF.

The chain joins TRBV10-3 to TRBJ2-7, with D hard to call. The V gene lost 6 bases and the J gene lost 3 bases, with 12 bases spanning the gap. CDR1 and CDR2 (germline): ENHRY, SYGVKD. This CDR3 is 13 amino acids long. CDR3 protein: CAISPASFYEQYF. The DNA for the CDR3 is TGTGCCATCAGCCCTGCAAGCTTCTACGAGCAGTACTTC.

The CDR3 loop is CASSGGRDRARNTQYF. CDR3 nucleotide sequence: TGTGCCAGCAGTGGAGGCCGGGACAGGGCACGAAATACGCAGTATTTT. The chain carries TRBV25-1 and TRBJ2-3; the match to TRBD1 covers 9 bases. Germline V CDR1 and CDR2: MGHDK, SYGVNS. V dropped 4 bases and J dropped 7; count of bases not matched to a gene: 12. This CDR3 comprises 16 residues.

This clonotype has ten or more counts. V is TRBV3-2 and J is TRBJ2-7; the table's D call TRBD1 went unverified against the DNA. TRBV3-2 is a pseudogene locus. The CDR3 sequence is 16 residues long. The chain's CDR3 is CASSQEEDRVVYEQYF. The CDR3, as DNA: TGTGCCAGCAGCCAAGAAGAGGACAGGGTAGTGTACGAGCAGTACTTC.

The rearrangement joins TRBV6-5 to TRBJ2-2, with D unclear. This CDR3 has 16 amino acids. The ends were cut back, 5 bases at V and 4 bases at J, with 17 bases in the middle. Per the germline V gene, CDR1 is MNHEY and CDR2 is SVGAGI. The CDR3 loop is CASSPTVTRPTGELFF. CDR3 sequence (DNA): TGTGCCAGCAGTCCCACCGTTACCCGCCCCACCGGGGAGCTGTTTTTT.

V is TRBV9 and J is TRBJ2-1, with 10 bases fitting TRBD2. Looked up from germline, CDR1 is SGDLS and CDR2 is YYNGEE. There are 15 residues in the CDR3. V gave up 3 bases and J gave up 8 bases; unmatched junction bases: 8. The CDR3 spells CASSARSGGAHEQFF. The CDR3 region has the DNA TGTGCCAGCAGCGCCAGGAGCGGGGGGGCACATGAGCAGTTCTTC.

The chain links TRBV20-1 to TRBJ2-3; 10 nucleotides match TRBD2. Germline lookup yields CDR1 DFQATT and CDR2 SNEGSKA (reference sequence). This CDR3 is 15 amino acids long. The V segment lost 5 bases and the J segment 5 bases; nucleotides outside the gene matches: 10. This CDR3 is CSAGPPSGRLDTQYF. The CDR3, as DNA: TGCAGTGCTGGACCCCCTAGCGGGAGATTAGATACGCAGTATTTT.

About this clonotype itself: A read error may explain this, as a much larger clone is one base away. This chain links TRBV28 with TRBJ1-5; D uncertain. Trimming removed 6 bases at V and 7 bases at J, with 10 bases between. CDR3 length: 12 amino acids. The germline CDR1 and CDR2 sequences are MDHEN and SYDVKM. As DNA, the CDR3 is TGTGCCAGCAGGGCGGGAAGCCAGCCCCAGCATTTT. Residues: CASRAGSQPQHF.

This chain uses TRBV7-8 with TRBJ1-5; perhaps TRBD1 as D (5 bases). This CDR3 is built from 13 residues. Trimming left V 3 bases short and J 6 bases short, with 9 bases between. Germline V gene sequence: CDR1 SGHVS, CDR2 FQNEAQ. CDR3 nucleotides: TGTGCCAGCAGCTTTGGGGGATTTCAGCCCCAGCATTTT. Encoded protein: CASSFGGFQPQHF.

Here the CDR3 reads CSARDSGQGDTGELFF. The DNA of the CDR3 is TGCAGTGCTAGAGATAGCGGGCAGGGGGACACCGGGGAGCTGTTTTTT. The V gene is TRBV20-1, the J gene TRBJ2-2, with D tentatively TRBD1 or TRBD2 (7 bases each). CDR3 size: 16 residues. Trimming left V 0 bases short and J 3 bases short, with 14 bases between. CDR1 and CDR2 from the germline V gene are DFQATT and SNEGSKA (reference sequence).